The following is a T cell receptor (beta chain) sequence with its context. This clone was recorded only once. This clone's antigen is unknown. No base quality values were provided; no much bigger clone lies one nucleotide off. The sample belongs to a study of long-term antiretroviral therapy in people with HIV (dated by TCRdb to 2022 to 2024). Describing the broader study: The earliest samples were collected approximately a decade before the 2015 WHO recommendation for immediate ART, a period when ART was typically delayed until CD4 counts fell. Among the 25 to 30 participants with HIV, ten to twelve were female. A total of roughly 200 cryopreserved PBMC samples came from approximately 30 adults with confirmed HIV infection and were collected serially over a mean of about six years (range 1-12). No cross-contamination during QIAcube processing turned up in test extractions that ran a monoclonal T-cell line alongside 25 to 35 polyclonal samples. A retrospective serial study tested whether ART initiation and durable HIV suppression were associated with changes in peripheral blood TRB repertoire composition and diversity. The paper as a whole reports these results and caveats: Inferences about post-ART repertoire changes were limited because no data were available on ART adherence, viral resistance or therapy changes. Because pre-ART samples had limited cell numbers, unsorted PBMC were profiled rather than sorted CD4+ and CD8+ T cells. HIV repertoires had narrower CDR3 length ranges than controls, and the network structure suggested an antigen-experienced repertoire that shifted only slightly toward naive after ART. Expanded TRB clones identified before ART initiation dominated the repertoire across all time points, though the dominance fluctuated and decreased in many PLHIV after ART. Limited PBMC availability meant only the TCR beta chain was sequenced, without alpha chain pairing. Starting ART was linked to a significant rise in TRB diversity, yet even after long-term ART the diversity remained significantly lower than in transplant donor controls. The samples span the years 2004 to 2017, and the ART regimens used at that time may not be as effective as current regimens.

To be included, a participant needed at least one PBMC sample from before ART initiation plus at least two post-ART samples. Every participant with HIV received treatment in the United States of America. Before DNA extraction, cryopreserved samples of about 0.95-11 million PBMC were thawed and then washed. At the time of the earliest PBMC sample, participants with HIV were aged between roughly 20 and 60 years. PBMC samples from each participant spanned 1-4 timepoints before ART initiation and 2-8 timepoints after ART initiation, with a median of 7 samples. For every participant, serial HIV viral load, CD4+ T-cell count, ART history and demographic data were obtained. Genomic DNA was extracted from unsorted PBMC with a Qiagen kit on a QIAcube, processed in batches of 12 samples. CDR1 and CDR2, looked up from the germline V gene, are SGDLS and YYNGEE. The CDR3 numbers 14 residues from cysteine through phenylalanine. Of all the DNA, just the CDR3 is kept, 42 bases in frame from base 1. V lost 3 bases and J lost 4 bases; the stretch between them is 10 bases long.

Sequencing of the TRB variable region was done with the immunoSEQ hsTCRB v3.0 assay at survey level resolution. TRB sequencing targeted a depth of roughly 35,000-55,000 T-cell genomes per sample. Pooled TRB libraries were sequenced on an Illumina MiSeq with a v3 150-cycle kit. The study's processing was this. Analysis of repertoires was carried out in R inside a reproducible Nextflow workflow spanning QC, data transformation and analysis. LymphoSeq2, an R package for exploring AIRR-Seq data, was used to implement the custom analyses. A few samples that produced fewer than 5000 total TRB sequences were removed, so approximately 190 HIV repertoires were analyzed. Among the roughly 190 retained HIV repertoires, 55 to 60 were collected before ART initiation and around 130 after ART initiation. Each repertoire was downsampled to 5000 TRB nucleotide sequences, and summary statistics were averaged across 100 downsampling iterations. Only TRB sequences with CDR3 regions of at least seven amino acids were retained for analysis. Diversity was assessed using a clonality score derived from Shannon entropy and using the Gini coefficient. Repertoire networks linked the top 5000 CDR3 amino acid sequences whenever two sequences differed by an edit distance of one. For TRB CDR3 amino acid sequences, antigen specificity groups and MHC restriction were predicted with GLIPH2. To flag known CMV, EBV, HIV or tissue antigen associations, CDR3 amino acid sequences were matched against VDJdb and McPAS-TCR. Pre-ART, post-ART and control groups were compared with Wilcoxon signed-rank tests and Holm-Bonferroni correction. The immuneACCESS repertoire file appears here via TCRdb, limited to in-frame rearrangements. These files lack a portion of the clones; in checked studies, under half of the deficit traces to unresolved V genes, and the cause of the others is not known. From that table come the V and J calls and clone size; the DNA was used to work out D and trimming. The sample yields roughly 16,000 clones; 90% to 95% were counted once. The ten largest clones represent 1.2% to 1.5% of the sample.

The sample here was unsorted PBMCs, taken around 10 years after starting antiretroviral therapy. The sequence links TRBV9 to TRBJ1-4; the D gene is unclear. The source is a man between 25 and 39 years old with HIV. The CDR3: CASSETSYNEKLFF. The DNA sequence follows: TGTGCCAGCAGCGAGACCAGCTATAATGAAAAACTGTTTTTT.